The 27 T cell receptor beta chains below all came from one sample that was sequenced in a study of blood T cell repertoires in COVID-19. TCRdb keeps only in-frame clones here, not all; method: immunoSEQ multiplex PCR. The sample holds about 270,000 clones, about nine tenths seen once. Sequenced material: peripheral blood. These receptor sequences come from a man aged 35 to 55 with active or convalescent COVID-19.

The rearrangement uses TRBV18 and TRBJ1-3, with 7 bases fitting TRBD1. J gave up 1 base and V 0 bases, and 9 bases lay outside the gene matches. Germline CDR1 is KGHSH and CDR2 is LQKENI. The CDR3 runs 18 residues. The CDR3, as DNA: TGTGCCAGCTCACCACCGGGACAGCCGAACCGATCTGGAAACACCATATATTTT. This sequence encodes CASSPPGQPNRSGNTIYF.

The rearrangement uses TRBV7-2 and TRBJ1-6, with D possibly being TRBD1 (5 bases). V lost 1 base and J 10 bases, leaving 14 bases between the germline ends. Looked up from germline, CDR1 is SGHTA and CDR2 is FQGNSA. This CDR3 is built from 15 residues. The CDR3 here is CASSLVVGATSPLHF. The CDR3 DNA reads TGTGCCAGCAGCTTAGTTGTTGGGGCTACGTCACCCCTCCACTTT.

The chain is built from TRBV2 and TRBJ1-1; D is possibly TRBD1 (5 bases). CDR3 length equals 14 residues. Trimming took off 10 bases at V and 1 base at J, with 16 bases between the two ends. In germline, CDR1 is SNHLY, CDR2 FYNNEI. For the CDR3, the DNA is TGTGCCACCAAGGGGCGGGATGCGAACACTGAAGCTTTCTTT. It yields the protein CATKGRDANTEAFF.

The DNA of the CDR3 is TGTGCCAGCAGCCCGGACAGGTCGTGGGCCAACGTCCTGACTTTC. This translates into CASSPDRSWANVLTF. The V and J genes are TRBV3-1 (or the pseudogene TRBV3-2) and TRBJ2-6, with TRBD1 matching over 7 bases. V lost 4 bases to trimming and J lost 5 bases; unmatched junction nucleotides: 5. This CDR3 is 15 amino acids long. Germline values: CDR1 LGHDT, CDR2 YNNKEL (reference sequence).

The V call is TRBV5-8, the J call TRBJ2-7; 9 bases are shared with TRBD1. This CDR3 region has 14 residues. The germline V gene has CDR1 SGHTS and CDR2 YDEGEE. After removal of 6 bases from V and 5 bases from J, the junction contained 9 bases not matched to a gene. The CDR3 nucleotides are TGTGCCAGCACCGGGACAGGGTATACCAACGAGCAGTACTTC. The encoded protein is CASTGTGYTNEQYF.

The chain has TRBV7-8 and TRBJ2-1; D may be TRBD2 (5 bases). Per germline, CDR1 SGHVS and CDR2 FQNEAQ. V was cut by 5 bases and J by 7 bases, with 21 bases left in between. There are 16 residues in the CDR3. In nucleotides, the CDR3 is TGTGCCAGCAGCCCCTCGGGCGGTGGGAGAGGAAATGAGCAGTTCTTC. This gives the protein CASSPSGGGRGNEQFF. Using reference TRBV7-8 and TRBJ2-1 for the parts outside the CDR3, the full variable domain is GAGVSQSPRYKVAKRGQDVALRCDPISGHVSLFWYQQALGQGPEFLTYFQNEAQLDKSGLPSDRFFAERPEGSVSTLKIQRTQQEDSAVYLCASSPSGGGRGNEQFFGPGTRLTVL.

This chain joins TRBV24-1 and TRBJ1-2; D unclear. This CDR3 comprises 13 residues. Germline CDR1 reads KGHDR; CDR2 reads SFDVKD. V lost 5 bases to trimming and J lost 2 bases, with 8 bases between them. The CDR3, as DNA: TGTGCCACCAGTGTGGCACTAAACTATGGCTACACCTTC. Translation: CATSVALNYGYTF.

The rearrangement joins TRBV25-1 to TRBJ1-2; D might be TRBD1 (5 bases). The CDR3 runs to 12 residues. Trimming removed 8 bases at V and 9 bases at J, with 16 bases between. CDR1 MGHDK and CDR2 SYGVNS come from the germline V gene. The CDR3 loop reads CASQGGGYRYTF. DNA of the CDR3: TGTGCCAGCCAGGGTGGTGGGTATCGCTACACCTTC.

This clone was observed once. This chain uses TRBV12-5 with TRBJ2-7; D gene uncertain. Germline V gene sequence: CDR1 LGHNT, CDR2 FRNRAP. The CDR3 loop spans 12 amino acids. V was clipped by 3 bases and J by 4 bases, with 7 bases between them. CDR3 nucleotide sequence: TGTGCTAGTGGTTTCCTCACTTACGAGCAGTACTTC. The encoded protein is CASGFLTYEQYF.

The gene calls are TRBV10-1 and TRBJ2-3, with D possibly TRBD2 on 6 matching bases. V was trimmed by 5 bases and J by 3 bases, leaving 9 bases between them. The CDR3 is 13 amino acids. In germline, CDR1 is WNHNN, CDR2 SYGVQD (reference sequence). The CDR3 sequence is CASSKEGTDTQYF. The CDR3 DNA reads as TGCGCCAGCAGTAAGGAGGGGACAGATACGCAGTATTTT.

The chain is built from TRBV7-9 and TRBJ1-4; no clear D gene. Germline values: CDR1 SEHNR, CDR2 FQNEAQ (reference sequence). V shed 5 bases and J shed 4 bases, with 5 bases lying between them. The CDR3 has 12 amino acids. This CDR3 reads CASSPYNEKLFF. CDR3 DNA sequence: TGTGCCAGCAGCCCCTATAATGAAAAACTGTTTTTT.

The V gene is TRBV10-1, the J gene TRBJ1-1, with TRBD1 as a possible D gene (5 bases). The V and J ends lost 4 bases and 5 bases respectively, with 11 bases between them. CDR1 is WNHNN and CDR2 is SYGVQD in the germline V gene (reference sequence). This CDR3 spans 13 amino acids. CDR3 sequence: CASSVTDSTEAFF. CDR3 in DNA: TGCGCCAGCAGTGTGACAGATTCGACTGAAGCTTTCTTT.

The chain recombines TRBV2 with TRBJ1-2; D gene ambiguous. Germline V gene sequence: CDR1 SNHLY, CDR2 FYNNEI. The V end lost 7 bases, the J end lost 4 bases, and 16 bases lay between the germline ends. CDR3 size: 14 residues. The CDR3 region is CASTPLIAFYGYTF. Written as DNA, the CDR3 is TGTGCCAGCACCCCCCTAATAGCCTTCTATGGCTACACCTTC.

The chain is built from TRBV4-1 and TRBJ2-3; 13 bases map to TRBD2. Germline V gene sequence: CDR1 MGHRA, CDR2 YSYEKL. CDR3 length equals 18 residues. V lost 2 bases and J lost 2; bases outside the gene matches: 7. CDR3 DNA sequence: TGCGCCAGCAGCCAACCACTAGCGGGGGGGCGGAACACAGATACGCAGTATTTT. Translation gives CASSQPLAGGRNTDTQYF.

This chain's CDR3 is CASSPGGGTGDTQYF. In DNA form, the CDR3 reads TGTGCCAGCAGCCCGGGAGGAGGCACCGGGGATACGCAGTATTTT. The rearrangement links TRBV5-6 to TRBJ2-3; 7 bases fit TRBD2. V shed 4 bases and J 6 bases; nucleotides not matched to a gene: 11. The germline V gene encodes CDR1 SGHDT and CDR2 YYEEEE. The CDR3 contains 15 residues. The full variable domain, rest sourced from reference TRBV5-6 and TRBJ2-3, is DAGVTQSPTHLIKTRGQQVTLRCSPKSGHDTVSWYQQALGQGPQFIFQYYEEEERQRGNFPDRFSGHQFPNYSSELNVNALLLGDSALYLCASSPGGGTGDTQYFGPGTRLTVL.

This chain uses TRBV14 with TRBJ2-1, with TRBD2 matching 9 bases. CDR1 SGHDN and CDR2 FVKESK come from the germline V gene. The CDR3 runs 16 residues. The ends lost 5 bases at V and 6 bases at J; junction bases unmatched: 11. The CDR3: CASSNLLAGVGNEQFF. The CDR3 nucleotides are TGTGCCAGCAGCAACCTGTTAGCGGGAGTCGGCAATGAGCAGTTCTTC.

CDR3 sequence: CASSLMGTGNTGELFF. CDR3 in DNA: TGTGCCAGCAGCTTAATGGGGACAGGGAACACCGGGGAGCTGTTTTTT. The chain combines TRBV7-3 with TRBJ2-2, with 8 bases lining up with TRBD1. This CDR3 region has 16 residues. Trimming took 1 base from V and 1 from J; bases not matched to a gene: 2. Germline CDR1 is SGHTA and CDR2 is FQGTGA.

The chain uses TRBV16 and TRBJ2-7, with a possible D match to TRBD1 (6 bases). With 0 bases removed from V and 0 bases from J, the gap between germline ends came to 15 bases. The CDR3 is made up of 17 amino acids. The V gene's germline CDR1 is KGHSY and CDR2 FQNENV. In DNA form, the CDR3 reads TGTGCCAGCAGCCAATCCCCTGGGGGCCCGAGCTCCTACGAGCAGTACTTC. As protein: CASSQSPGGPSSYEQYF.

J is TRBJ2-5 and V is TRBV3-1 (or the pseudogene TRBV3-2); 7 nucleotides match TRBD1. There are 15 residues in the CDR3. Germline CDR1 is LGHDT and CDR2 is YNNKEL (reference sequence). V was pared by 7 bases and J by 0 bases, with 8 bases of the junction left unmatched. The CDR3: CASNGRGRDQETQYF. The CDR3 nucleotides are TGTGCCAGCAACGGTAGGGGGCGGGACCAAGAGACCCAGTACTTC.

This clone showed up just once. The chain couples TRBV9 to TRBJ1-5; D is unclear. The V and J ends lost 0 bases and 0 bases respectively, with 10 bases between them. This CDR3 contains 16 residues. Germline V gene sequence: CDR1 SGDLS, CDR2 YYNGEE. The CDR3: CASSVDRFYSNQPQHF. CDR3 DNA: TGTGCCAGCAGCGTAGACCGATTCTATAGCAATCAGCCCCAGCATTTT.

This rearrangement joins TRBV28 to TRBJ1-5, with 7 bases that match TRBD1. This CDR3 is built from 17 residues. V was clipped by 3 bases and J by 6 bases; unmatched bases: 14. CDR1 MDHEN and CDR2 SYDVKM come from the germline V gene. The CDR3 loop reads CASSFLNLDRRGQPQHF. In nucleotides, the CDR3 is TGTGCCAGCAGTTTCTTAAACCTGGACAGGCGGGGTCAGCCCCAGCATTTT.

This sequence joins TRBV4-1 and TRBJ2-7, with D possibly being TRBD1 (7 bases). Trimming took off 3 bases at V and 6 bases at J, with 12 bases between the two ends. Germline V gene data show CDR1 as MGHRA and CDR2 as YSYEKL. The CDR3 has 13 amino acids. In DNA form, the CDR3 reads TGCGCCAGCAGCCACGGAGGGGGCTCCGAGCAGTACTTC. It is translated as CASSHGGGSEQYF.

The chain employs TRBV11-3 and TRBJ1-1; TRBD1 matches at 7 bases. CDR1 SGHNT and CDR2 YENEEA come from the germline V gene. The CDR3 covers 15 residues. V was pared by 5 bases and J by 1 base, with 7 bases of the junction left unmatched. The CDR3 region has the DNA TGTGCCAGCAGCACCGGAAGGGGGCCGAACACTGAAGCTTTCTTT. Translating it yields CASSTGRGPNTEAFF.

This chain links TRBV10-1 with TRBJ2-1, with TRBD2 matching over 12 bases. This CDR3 is built from 17 residues. CDR1 is WNHNN and CDR2 is SYGVQD in the germline V gene (reference sequence). The V segment lost 2 bases and the J segment 8 bases; nucleotides outside the gene matches: 10. CDR3 protein: CASSEGGLAGGQDEQFF. As DNA, the CDR3 is TGCGCCAGCAGTGAGGGTGGCCTAGCGGGGGGGCAGGATGAGCAGTTCTTC.

The chain couples TRBV2 to TRBJ2-1; 9 nucleotides match TRBD2. CDR1 and CDR2 from the germline V gene are SNHLY and FYNNEI. The CDR3 consists of 15 residues. V dropped 7 bases and J dropped 6; count of bases not matched to a gene: 10. CDR3: CASTPRTSVINEQFF. The CDR3 coding sequence is TGTGCCAGCACCCCCCGGACTAGCGTTATCAATGAGCAGTTCTTC.

This clone is a singleton in its sample. The chain is built from TRBV29-1 and TRBJ2-3; D is perhaps TRBD2 (6 bases). Trimming took 5 bases from V and 2 from J, leaving 17 bases between them. This CDR3 is 15 amino acids long. Germline V gene data show CDR1 as SQVTM and CDR2 as ANQGSEA. This CDR3 reads CSVLRLAQYTDTQYF. DNA for the CDR3: TGCAGCGTTCTTCGGCTAGCGCAATACACAGATACGCAGTATTTT.

The rearrangement links TRBV18 to TRBJ1-4, with 8 bases fitting TRBD1. Germline V lookup: CDR1 KGHSH, CDR2 LQKENI. V trimming: 3 bases; J trimming: 3 bases; junction bases outside the gene matches: 9. The CDR3 extends over 17 amino acids. DNA for the CDR3: TGTGCCAGCTCACCTCGGACCGACAGGGGTTCTAATGAAAAACTGTTTTTT. Residues: CASSPRTDRGSNEKLFF.